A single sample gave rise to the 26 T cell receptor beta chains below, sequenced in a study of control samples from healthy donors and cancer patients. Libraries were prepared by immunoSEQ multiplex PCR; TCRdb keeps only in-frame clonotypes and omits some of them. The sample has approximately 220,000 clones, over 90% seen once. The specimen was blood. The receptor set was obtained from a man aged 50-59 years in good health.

The CDR3 loop reads CASSLALIAGSSYEQYF. The CDR3 DNA sequence: TGTGCCAGCAGCTTAGCGCTGATAGCGGGGAGTTCCTACGAGCAGTACTTC. V and J are TRBV7-2 and TRBJ2-7, with TRBD2 matching over 8 bases. The V and J ends lost 0 bases and 1 base, in that order; junction bases with no gene match: 8. CDR1 is SGHTA, CDR2 FQGNSA, per germline. There are 17 residues in the CDR3.

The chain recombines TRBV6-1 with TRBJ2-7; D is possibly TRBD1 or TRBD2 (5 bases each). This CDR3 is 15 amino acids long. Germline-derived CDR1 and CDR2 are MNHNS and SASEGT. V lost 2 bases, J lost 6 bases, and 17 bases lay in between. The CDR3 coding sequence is TGTGCCAGCAGTGAAATGAGTGGGGGTTTGACCGAGCAGTACGTC. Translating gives CASSEMSGGLTEQYV.

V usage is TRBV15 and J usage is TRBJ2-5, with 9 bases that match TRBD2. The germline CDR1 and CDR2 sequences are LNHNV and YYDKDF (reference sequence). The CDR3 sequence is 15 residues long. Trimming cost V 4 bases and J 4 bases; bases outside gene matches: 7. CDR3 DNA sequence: TGTGCCACCAGCATACGAGCGGGGGGTGTAGAGACCCAGTACTTC. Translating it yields CATSIRAGGVETQYF.

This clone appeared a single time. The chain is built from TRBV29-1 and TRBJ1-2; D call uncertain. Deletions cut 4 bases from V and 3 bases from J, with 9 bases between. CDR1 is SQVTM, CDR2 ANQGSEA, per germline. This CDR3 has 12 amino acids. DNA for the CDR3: TGCAGCGTTGTATTTGGAGACTATGGCTACACCTTC. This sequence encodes CSVVFGDYGYTF. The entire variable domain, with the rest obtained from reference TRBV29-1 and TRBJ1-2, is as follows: SAVISQKPSRDICQRGTSLTIQCQVDSQVTMMFWYRQQPGQSLTLIATANQGSEATYESGFVIDKFPISRPNLTFSTLTVSNMSPEDSSIYLCSVVFGDYGYTFGSGTRLTVV.

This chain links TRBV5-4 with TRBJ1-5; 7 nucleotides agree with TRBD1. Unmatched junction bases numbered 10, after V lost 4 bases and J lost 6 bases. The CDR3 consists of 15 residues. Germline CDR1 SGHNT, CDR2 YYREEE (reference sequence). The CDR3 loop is CASSEGDREGQPQHF. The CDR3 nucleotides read TGTGCCAGCAGCGAAGGTGACAGGGAAGGTCAGCCCCAGCATTTT.

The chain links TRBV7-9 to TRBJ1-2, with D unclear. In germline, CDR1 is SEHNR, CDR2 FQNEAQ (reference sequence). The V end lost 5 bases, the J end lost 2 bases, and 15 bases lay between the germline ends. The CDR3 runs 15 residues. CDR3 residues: CASSPLEAGNYGYTF. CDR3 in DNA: TGTGCCAGCAGCCCACTCGAAGCGGGAAACTATGGCTACACCTTC.

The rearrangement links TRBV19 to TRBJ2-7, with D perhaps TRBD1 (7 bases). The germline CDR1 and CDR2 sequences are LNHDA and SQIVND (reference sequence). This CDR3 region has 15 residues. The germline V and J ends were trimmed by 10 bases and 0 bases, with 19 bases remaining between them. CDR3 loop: CATSKAGTASYEQYF. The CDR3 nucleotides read TGTGCCACTTCCAAGGCGGGGACAGCCTCCTACGAGCAGTACTTC.

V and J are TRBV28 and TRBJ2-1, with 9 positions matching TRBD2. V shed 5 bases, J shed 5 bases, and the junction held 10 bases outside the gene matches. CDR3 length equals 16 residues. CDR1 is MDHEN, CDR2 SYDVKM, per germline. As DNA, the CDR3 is TGTGCCAGCAGTCGCCTTAGCGGGGGCGGACACAATGAGCAGTTCTTC. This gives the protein CASSRLSGGGHNEQFF.

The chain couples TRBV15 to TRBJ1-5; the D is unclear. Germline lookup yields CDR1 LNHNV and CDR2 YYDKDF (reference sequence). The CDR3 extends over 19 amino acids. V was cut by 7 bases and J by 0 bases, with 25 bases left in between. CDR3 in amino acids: CATKIPPRRRIYSNQPQHF. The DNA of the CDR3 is TGTGCCACCAAAATACCCCCTAGGCGTAGAATCTATAGCAATCAGCCCCAGCATTTT.

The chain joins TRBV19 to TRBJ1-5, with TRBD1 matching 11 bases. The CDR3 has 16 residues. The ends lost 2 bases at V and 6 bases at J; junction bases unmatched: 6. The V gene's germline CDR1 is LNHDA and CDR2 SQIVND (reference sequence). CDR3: CASSITPGTGGQPQHF. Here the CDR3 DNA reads TGTGCCAGTAGTATAACCCCCGGGACAGGGGGTCAGCCCCAGCATTTT.

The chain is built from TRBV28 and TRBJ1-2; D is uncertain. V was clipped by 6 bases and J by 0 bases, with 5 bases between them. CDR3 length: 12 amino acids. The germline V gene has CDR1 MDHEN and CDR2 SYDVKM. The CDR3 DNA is TGTGCCAGCAGGTGGGCTAACTATGGCTACACCTTC. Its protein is CASRWANYGYTF.

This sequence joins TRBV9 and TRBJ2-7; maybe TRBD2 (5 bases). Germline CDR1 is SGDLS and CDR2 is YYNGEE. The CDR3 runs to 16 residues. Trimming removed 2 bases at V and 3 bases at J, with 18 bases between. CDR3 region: CASSVEEGFPYYEQYV. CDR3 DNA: TGTGCCAGCAGCGTGGAGGAAGGATTCCCCTACTACGAGCAGTACGTC.

The CDR3 DNA reads TGTGCCAGCAGCTTAGCTGGGTCGGGCGAAAAACTGTTTTTT. Translation: CASSLAGSGEKLFF. The chain employs TRBV7-9 and TRBJ1-4, with D hard to call. Trimming stripped 0 bases from V and 8 bases from J, with 10 bases between. This CDR3 has 14 amino acids. CDR1 is SEHNR, CDR2 FQNEAQ, per germline (reference sequence).

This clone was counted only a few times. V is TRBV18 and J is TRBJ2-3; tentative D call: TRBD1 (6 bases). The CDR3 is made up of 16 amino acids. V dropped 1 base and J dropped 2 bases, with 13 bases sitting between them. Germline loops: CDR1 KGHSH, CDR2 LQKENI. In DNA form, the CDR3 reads TGTGCCAGCTCACCACTCCGTACAGGGTCCACAGATACGCAGTATTTT. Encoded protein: CASSPLRTGSTDTQYF.

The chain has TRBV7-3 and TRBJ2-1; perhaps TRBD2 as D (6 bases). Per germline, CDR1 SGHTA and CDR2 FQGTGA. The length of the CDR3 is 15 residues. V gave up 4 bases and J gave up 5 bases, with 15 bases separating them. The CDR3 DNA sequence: TGTGCCAGCAGCTCCGGGAGTTGGGCGGACAATGAGCAGTTCTTC. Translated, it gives CASSSGSWADNEQFF.

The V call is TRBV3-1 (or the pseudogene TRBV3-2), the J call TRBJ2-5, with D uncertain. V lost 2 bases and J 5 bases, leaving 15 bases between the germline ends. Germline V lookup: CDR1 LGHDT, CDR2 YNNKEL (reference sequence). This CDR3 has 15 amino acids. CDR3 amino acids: CASSQWTIQRETQYF. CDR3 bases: TGTGCCAGCAGCCAATGGACGATACAAAGGGAGACCCAGTACTTC.

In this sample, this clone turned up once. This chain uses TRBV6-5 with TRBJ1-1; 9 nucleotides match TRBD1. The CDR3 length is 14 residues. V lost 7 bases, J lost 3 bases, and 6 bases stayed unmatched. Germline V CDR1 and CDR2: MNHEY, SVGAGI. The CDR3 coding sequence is TGTGCCAGCACCTGGACAGGGGCGGACACTGAAGCTTTCTTT. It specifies CASTWTGADTEAFF.

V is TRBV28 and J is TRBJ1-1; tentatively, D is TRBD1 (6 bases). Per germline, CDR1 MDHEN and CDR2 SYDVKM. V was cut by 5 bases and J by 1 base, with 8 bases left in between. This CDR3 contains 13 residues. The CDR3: CASSGTRNTEAFF. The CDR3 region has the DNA TGTGCCAGCAGTGGGACACGGAACACTGAAGCTTTCTTT.

The DNA of the CDR3 is TGTGCCAGCAGTGAAGCGCTGGCGGACGCCCGAGAGACCCAGTACTTC. Amino acid sequence: CASSEALADARETQYF. The genes are TRBV2 and TRBJ2-5; no reliable D call. Between the trimmed V and J ends, which lost 0 bases and 4 bases, there was a span of 15 bases. Germline-derived CDR1 and CDR2 are SNHLY and FYNNEI. CDR3 length: 16 amino acids.

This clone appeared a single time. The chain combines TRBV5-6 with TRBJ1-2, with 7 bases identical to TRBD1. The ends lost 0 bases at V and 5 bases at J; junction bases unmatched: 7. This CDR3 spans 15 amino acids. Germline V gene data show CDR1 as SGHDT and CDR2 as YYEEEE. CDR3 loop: CASSLVQGGIYGYTF. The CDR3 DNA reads TGTGCCAGCAGCTTGGTGCAGGGGGGAATTTATGGCTACACCTTC.

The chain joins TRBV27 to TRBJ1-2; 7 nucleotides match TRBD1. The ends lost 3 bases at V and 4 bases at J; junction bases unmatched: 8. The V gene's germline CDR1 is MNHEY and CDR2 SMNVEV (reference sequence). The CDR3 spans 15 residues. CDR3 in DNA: TGTGCCAGCAGTTTCCTGGGGGGGACAGCCTATGGCTACACCTTC. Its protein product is CASSFLGGTAYGYTF.

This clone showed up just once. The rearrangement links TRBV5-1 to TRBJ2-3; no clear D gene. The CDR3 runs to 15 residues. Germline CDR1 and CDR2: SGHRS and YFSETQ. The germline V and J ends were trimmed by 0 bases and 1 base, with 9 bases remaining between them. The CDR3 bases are TGCGCCAGCAGCTTGGTTCGGCAGGGCACAGATACGCAGTATTTT. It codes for CASSLVRQGTDTQYF. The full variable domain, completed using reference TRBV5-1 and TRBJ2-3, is KAGVTQTPRYLIKTRGQQVTLSCSPISGHRSVSWYQQTPGQGLQFLFEYFSETQRNKGNFPGRFSGRQFSNSRSEMNVSTLELGDSALYLCASSLVRQGTDTQYFGPGTRLTVL.

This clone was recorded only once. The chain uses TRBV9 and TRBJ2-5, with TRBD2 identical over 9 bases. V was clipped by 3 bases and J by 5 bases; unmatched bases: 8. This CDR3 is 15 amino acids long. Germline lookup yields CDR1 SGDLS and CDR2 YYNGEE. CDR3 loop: CASSGSGGFVETQYF. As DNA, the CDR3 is TGTGCCAGCAGCGGTAGCGGGGGCTTCGTTGAGACCCAGTACTTC.

The CDR3 nucleotides are TGTGCCAGCAGCACACAGGAGGACTATGGCTACACCTTC. Translated, it gives CASSTQEDYGYTF. J is TRBJ1-2 and V is TRBV6-6; D perhaps matches TRBD1 (5 bases). Germline CDR1 is MNHNY and CDR2 is SVGAGI (reference sequence). CDR3 length: 13 amino acids. V lost 6 bases to trimming and J lost 3 bases, with 11 bases between them.

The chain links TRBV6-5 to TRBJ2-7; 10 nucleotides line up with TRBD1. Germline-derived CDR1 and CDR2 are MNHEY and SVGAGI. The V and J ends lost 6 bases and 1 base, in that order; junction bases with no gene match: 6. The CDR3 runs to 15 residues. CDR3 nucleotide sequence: TGTGCCAGCAGGGGGGAGGACAGGGGGTCCTACGAGCAGTACTTC. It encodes CASRGEDRGSYEQYF.

CDR3 sequence (DNA): TGTGCCAGCAGCCTTCTGACGGGAGCCGGGGAGCAGTTCTTC. Protein: CASSLLTGAGEQFF. This chain links TRBV2 with TRBJ2-1; TRBD2 might be the D (6 bases). Deletions cut 6 bases from V and 10 bases from J, with 19 bases between. Germline-derived CDR1 and CDR2 are SNHLY and FYNNEI. The CDR3 length is 14 residues.